The clone carrying this TCR beta chain was seen only a few times. The antigen is unknown. CDR1 SNHLY and CDR2 FYNNEI come from the germline V gene. V gave up 1 base and J gave up 5 bases, with 11 bases separating them. This CDR3 contains 14 residues. Stated time point: newly diagnosed GD, antithyroid drugs for less than 3 months. PBMC RNA served as the TCR library source. These data originate in a study of regulatory T cells in long-lasting Graves disease. The study, taken as a whole, reports: Among the persistent patients, 2,741 public clonotypes were shared, more than the 950 to 1,000 shared among new patients. Among samples with persistent disease, TRBV28, TRBJ1-2 and TRBJ2-5 were favored.

CDR3 regions were amplified by Arm-PCR using iRepertoire HTBI primers to build TCR beta libraries. TCRdb called the multiplex PCR reads again in MiXCR, with one record for every CDR3 protein. The sample records around 450,000 distinct CDR3 sequences, around 15% being singletons. This sample was shared with a second study, whose subject was T cells in Graves' hyperthyroidism and ophthalmopathy. That source adds: HTBI primers were the set used in a first-round RT-PCR of the TCR CDR3.

Specimen: peripheral blood mononuclear cells (PBMCs), collected at new diagnosis, from a patient treated with antithyroid drugs. This sequence joins TRBV2 and TRBJ2-5; possible D gene TRBD2, 5 bases. The sequence derives from a man in his forties or fifties with Graves disease. Here the CDR3 reads CASSEGETLETQYF. CDR3 nucleotides: TGTGCCAGCAGTGAAGGGGAGACTTTGGAGACCCAGTACTTC.